This is a list of T cell receptor beta chains from one sample in a study of T-cell reconstitution after alpha-beta-depleted transplantation in children. TCRdb re-derived calls from the PCR reads in MiXCR, one entry per CDR3 protein. The sample yields tens of thousands of distinct CDR3 sequences, around 6.6% seen once. This sample comprised PBMCs from the stem cell graft donor, obtained from the stem cell graft. These receptors were obtained from a human donor who donated a stem cell graft to a child with acute lymphoblastic leukemia. CDR3s include the opening cysteine and the closing phenylalanine or tryptophan. The D gene is left open where the match is weak. Clone size appears in some rows only: once, few, many, or a class for an expanded clone.

14	NA	TRBV29-1	TRBJ1-6	many	TGCAGCGTTATTACCGGGACTGGGAATTCACCCCTCCACTTT	CSVITGTGNSPLHF
13	TRBD1	TRBV20-1	TRBJ2-7	NA	TGCAGCGCCCCCGGGACAGGGGCCTACGAGCAGTACTTC	CSAPGTGAYEQYF
16	NA	TRBV4-2	TRBJ1-3	NA	TGTGCCAGCAGCCTACAGGGACAAGACTCTGGAAACACCATATATTTT	CASSLQGQDSGNTIYF
15	TRBD1	TRBV20-1	TRBJ2-3	once	TGCAGTGCTATCACCGGACAGGCGCTCACAGATACGCAGTATTTT	CSAITGQALTDTQYF
17	TRBD2	TRBV5-6	TRBJ2-3	NA	TGTGCCAGCAGCATGGCGGGGGGGCGTGCGAGCGCAGATACGCAGTATTTT	CASSMAGGRASADTQYF
19	TRBD2	TRBV6-5	TRBJ2-2	NA	TGTGCCAGCAGTTACTCGGGCCGAGGACTAGCGGTGACCAGGGGGGAGCTGTTTTTT	CASSYSGRGLAVTRGELFF
15	NA	TRBV3-1	TRBJ1-2	NA	TGTGCCAGCAGCCAAGAGGGCAGGAGCAACTATGGCTACACCTTC	CASSQEGRSNYGYTF
12	NA	TRBV3-1	TRBJ1-3	many	TGTGCCAGCAGCCAAGGAGGGTTCACCATATATTTT	CASSQGGFTIYF
15	NA	TRBV5-1	TRBJ2-3	few	TGCGCCAGCAGCTTATCGCCAGGGAAGATGGATACGCAGTATTTT	CASSLSPGKMDTQYF
15	NA	TRBV4-3	TRBJ2-3	many	TGCGCCAGCAGCCAAGATTGGGTTAGCACAGATACGCAGTATTTT	CASSQDWVSTDTQYF
16	NA	TRBV6-4	TRBJ2-2	few	TGTGCCAGCAGTGAAGAAGACCTCCCGAACACCGGGGAGCTGTTTTTT	CASSEEDLPNTGELFF
16	NA	TRBV11-2	TRBJ2-3	many	TGTGCCAGCAGCCCGCGTGCGGCTGCGGGGACAGATACGCAGTATTTT	CASSPRAAAGTDTQYF
13	NA	TRBV29-1	TRBJ1-1	NA	TGCAGCGTTGGACAGTTCATGAACACTGAAGCTTTCTTT	CSVGQFMNTEAFF
14	NA	TRBV6-5	TRBJ2-5	many	TGTGCCAGCAGTTACCTTGGGGGCAGAGAGATCCAGTACTTC	CASSYLGGREIQYF
14	NA	TRBV4-2	TRBJ2-5	many	TGTGCCAGCAGCCAAGATCTTGCCCCCCAGACCCAGTACTTC	CASSQDLAPQTQYF
15	TRBD1	TRBV28	TRBJ2-7	NA	TGTGCCAGCAGTTTACCGGGACAGATATCCTACGAGCAGTACTTC	CASSLPGQISYEQYF
14	TRBD1	TRBV14	TRBJ1-1	many	TGTGCCAGCAGCCAGGACAGGGTGAACACTGAAGCTTTCTTT	CASSQDRVNTEAFF
17	NA	TRBV12-3/TRBV12-4	TRBJ1-6	NA	TGTGCCAGCAGTCCCCACGTGGACAGATCCCGGGTGTCACCCCTCCACTTT	CASSPHVDRSRVSPLHF
12	NA	TRBV5-6	TRBJ2-7	many	TGTGCCAGCAGCCTTACACCTTACGAGCAGTACTTC	CASSLTPYEQYF
15	NA	TRBV20-1	TRBJ2-2	many	TGCAGTGCTAGACCTACAGGGAGGATTGGCGGGGAGCTGTTTTTT	CSARPTGRIGGELFF
19	TRBD1	TRBV27	TRBJ2-3	many	TGTGCCAGCAGTTTATGGGGGACAGGGGCTGGAGGTGGCACAGATACGCAGTATTTT	CASSLWGTGAGGGTDTQYF
14	TRBD1	TRBV7-9	TRBJ1-5	many	TGTGCCAGTATCTCAGGGGGGAATAATCAGCCCCAGCATTTT	CASISGGNNQPQHF
15	NA	TRBV5-4	TRBJ2-3	NA	TGTGCCAGCAGCTTTAAACGGGAGCTGGGAGATACGCAGTATTTT	CASSFKRELGDTQYF